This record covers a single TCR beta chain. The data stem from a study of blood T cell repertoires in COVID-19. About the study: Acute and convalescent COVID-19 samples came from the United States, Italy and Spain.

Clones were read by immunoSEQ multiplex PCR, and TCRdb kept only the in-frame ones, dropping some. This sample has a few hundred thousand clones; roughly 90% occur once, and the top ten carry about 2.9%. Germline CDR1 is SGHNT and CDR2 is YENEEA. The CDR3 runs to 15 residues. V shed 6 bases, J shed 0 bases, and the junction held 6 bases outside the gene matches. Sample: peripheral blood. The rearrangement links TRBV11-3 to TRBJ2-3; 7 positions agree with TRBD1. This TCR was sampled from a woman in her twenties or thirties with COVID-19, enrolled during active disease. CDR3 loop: CASSSGQISTDTQYF. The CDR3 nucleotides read TGTGCCAGCAGTTCGGGACAGATTAGCACAGATACGCAGTATTTT.